The 32 T cell receptor beta chains presented below share a single source sample, sequenced in a study of sequential checkpoint blockade in melanoma. Sequenced by immunoSEQ multiplex PCR; TCRdb stores in-frame clones only, minus some. The sample holds about 19,000 clones, around 88% seen once. Regarding treatment: randomized to nivolumab then ipilimumab (arm A) or the reverse (arm B). Specimen: CD8+ T cells sorted from blood (inferred from file names), collected from a patient given nivolumab and ipilimumab in sequence. All receptors come from a human donor with melanoma.

The chain employs TRBV5-5 and TRBJ2-7; 7 bases match TRBD1. Trimming took 2 bases from V and 3 from J; bases not matched to a gene: 5. Per germline, CDR1 SGHKS and CDR2 YYEKEE (reference sequence). CDR3 length: 14 amino acids. CDR3 residues: CASSFGTDIYEQYF. In DNA form, the CDR3 reads TGTGCCAGCAGCTTTGGGACAGACATCTACGAGCAGTACTTC.

The chain joins TRBV28 to TRBJ2-5; D might be TRBD1 (6 bases). The germline V gene has CDR1 MDHEN and CDR2 SYDVKM. Trimming left V 2 bases short and J 4 bases short, with 14 bases between. The length of the CDR3 is 15 residues. In DNA form, the CDR3 reads TGTGCCAGCAGTTTAATCGCCGGACAGCGAGAGACCCAGTACTTC. Translating gives CASSLIAGQRETQYF.

In this sample, this clone turned up a few times. The chain is built from TRBV28 and TRBJ2-7, with 8 bases matching TRBD2. V was clipped by 5 bases and J by 2 bases; unmatched bases: 8. CDR3 length: 15 amino acids. The germline CDR1 and CDR2 sequences are MDHEN and SYDVKM. The CDR3 protein is CASSPLAGTTYEQYF. The CDR3 bases are TGTGCCAGCAGTCCATTAGCGGGGACTACCTACGAGCAGTACTTC. Full variable domain (rest looked up from reference TRBV28 and TRBJ2-7): DVKVTQSSRYLVKRTGEKVFLECVQDMDHENMFWYRQDPGLGLRLIYFSYDVKMKEKGDIPEGYSVSREKKERFSLILESASTNQTSMYLCASSPLAGTTYEQYFGPGTRLTVT.

This chain connects TRBV5-4 to TRBJ2-7, with D hard to call. Germline CDR1 and CDR2: SGHNT and YYREEE (reference sequence). The CDR3 is made up of 13 amino acids. Trimming pared 0 bases from V and 3 bases from J, leaving 7 bases between. The chain's CDR3 is CASSLGHGYEQYF. CDR3 bases: TGTGCCAGCAGCTTGGGCCACGGCTACGAGCAGTACTTC.

The J gene is TRBJ2-5, the V gene TRBV9; 9 nucleotides agree with TRBD2. CDR1 is SGDLS, CDR2 YYNGEE, per germline. This CDR3 spans 18 amino acids. V lost 4 bases, J lost 11 bases, and 24 bases stayed unmatched. The CDR3 nucleotides read TGTGCCAGCAGCACACGAGCGGGCGCGGGAGGGTCCTACGAGGAGCAGTACTTC. It codes for CASSTRAGAGGSYEEQYF.

The chain joins TRBV7-6 to TRBJ2-1; 9 bases align to TRBD2. The CDR3 extends over 15 amino acids. The J segment lost 2 bases and the V segment lost 5 bases, leaving 4 bases of the junction unmatched. From germline, CDR1 is SGHVS and CDR2 FNYEAQ. The CDR3 sequence is CASSQTSGAYNEQFF. The CDR3 DNA is TGTGCCAGCAGCCAGACTAGCGGTGCCTACAATGAGCAGTTCTTC.

The chain couples TRBV6-6 to TRBJ1-1; 9 bases align to TRBD1. Germline V CDR1 and CDR2: MNHNY, SVGAGI (reference sequence). The CDR3 consists of 12 residues. Losses at the gene ends were 10 bases for V and 3 bases for J; bases not matched to a gene: 3. The CDR3, as DNA: TGTGCCACGACAGGGGGGTACACTGAAGCTTTCTTT. Its translation is CATTGGYTEAFF.

The chain couples TRBV27 to TRBJ1-5; TRBD1 might be the D (6 bases). The V gene's germline CDR1 is MNHEY and CDR2 SMNVEV (reference sequence). With 7 bases removed from V and 6 bases from J, the gap between germline ends came to 13 bases. The CDR3 is 13 residues long. In nucleotides, the CDR3 is TGTGCCAGCACTACAGGGAGTAGTCAGCCCCAGCATTTT. The encoded protein is CASTTGSSQPQHF.

This clone turned up a few times. The chain recombines TRBV9 with TRBJ2-5; 7 bases align to TRBD2. V lost 2 bases to trimming and J lost 2 bases; unmatched junction nucleotides: 6. Germline-derived CDR1 and CDR2 are SGDLS and YYNGEE. The length of the CDR3 is 15 residues. CDR3 amino acids: CASSVPGGIQETQYF. The CDR3 DNA sequence: TGTGCCAGCAGCGTTCCCGGGGGGATACAAGAGACCCAGTACTTC.

The rearrangement links TRBV6-5 to TRBJ1-1, with D perhaps matching TRBD1 (6 bases). The CDR3 is 11 residues long. The germline CDR1 and CDR2 sequences are MNHEY and SVGAGI. The germline V and J ends were trimmed by 6 bases and 8 bases, with 10 bases remaining between them. The CDR3 is CASSFDREAFF. The DNA of the CDR3 is TGTGCCAGCAGCTTCGACAGGGAAGCTTTCTTT.

Only a few counts were recorded for this clone. The chain joins TRBV7-9 to TRBJ1-3, with unresolved D. V gave up 0 bases and J gave up 8 bases, with 5 bases separating them. The CDR3 extends over 12 amino acids. Germline V gene lookup returns CDR1 SEHNR and CDR2 FQNEAQ (reference sequence). CDR3: CASSLASYTIYF. CDR3 coding DNA: TGTGCCAGCAGCTTAGCGAGTTACACCATATATTTT.

The chain recombines TRBV18 with TRBJ2-3, with TRBD2 identical over 10 bases. Losses at the gene ends were 3 bases for V and 2 bases for J; bases not matched to a gene: 8. Germline CDR1 KGHSH, CDR2 LQKENI. The CDR3 loop spans 17 amino acids. CDR3 sequence: CASSPGLAAPSTDTQYF. The CDR3 DNA reads as TGTGCCAGCTCACCCGGACTAGCGGCCCCCTCCACAGATACGCAGTATTTT. The complete variable domain, with remaining parts taken from reference TRBV18 and TRBJ2-3, reads NAGVMQNPRHLVRRRGQEARLRCSPMKGHSHVYWYRQLPEEGLKFMVYLQKENIIDESGMPKERFSAEFPKEGPSILRIQQVVRGDSAAYFCASSPGLAAPSTDTQYFGPGTRLTVL.

As DNA, the CDR3 is TGTGCCAGCAGCTTGGGGGACATACCCTCCTACGAGCAGTACTTC. Residues: CASSLGDIPSYEQYF. The chain carries TRBV5-6 and TRBJ2-7; TRBD1 might be the D (6 bases). This CDR3 has 15 residues. Germline CDR1 SGHDT, CDR2 YYEEEE. The V and J ends lost 0 bases and 0 bases respectively, with 10 bases between them.

The V gene is TRBV15, the J gene TRBJ2-6; TRBD1 might be the D (6 bases). In germline, CDR1 is LNHNV, CDR2 YYDKDF (reference sequence). The CDR3 loop spans 14 amino acids. V was clipped by 5 bases and J by 2 bases, with 7 bases between them. The CDR3 reads CATSEGAGANVLTF. The CDR3 bases are TGTGCCACCAGCGAGGGGGCTGGGGCCAACGTCCTGACTTTC.

This chain uses TRBV9 with TRBJ1-2, with TRBD1 identical over 8 bases. Germline CDR1 is SGDLS and CDR2 is YYNGEE. J lost 2 bases, V lost 0 bases, and 6 bases had no gene match. The length of the CDR3 is 16 residues. The CDR3 region has the DNA TGTGCCAGCAGCGTAGCTACGACAGGGGAGAACTATGGCTACACCTTC. This encodes CASSVATTGENYGYTF.

This clone was seen only a few times. This chain uses TRBV19 with TRBJ2-5; TRBD2 agrees at 12 bases. Losses at the gene ends were 3 bases for V and 5 bases for J; bases not matched to a gene: 4. The CDR3 is 15 amino acids. Per germline, CDR1 LNHDA and CDR2 SQIVND (reference sequence). The CDR3 is CASSMTSGGTETQYF. CDR3 in DNA: TGTGCCAGTAGTATGACTAGCGGGGGCACTGAGACCCAGTACTTC.

With respect to this clone: The junction and the germline gene differ at one end; a read error may be behind it. Distinct nucleotide sequences in the sample also encode this CDR3. This chain connects TRBV6-4 to TRBJ2-3, with TRBD2 matching over 7 bases. Germline V gives CDR1 MRHNA, CDR2 SNTAGT. CDR3 length: 16 amino acids. CDR3 nucleotides: TGTGCCAGCAGTGATTCCAGCGGGGCTAGCACAGATACGCAATATTTT. Translation: CASSDSSGASTDTQYF.

This chain links TRBV6-1 with TRBJ2-1; the match to TRBD1 covers 7 bases. The germline V gene encodes CDR1 MNHNS and CDR2 SASEGT. J gave up 2 bases and V 11 bases, and 6 bases lay outside the gene matches. The CDR3 extends over 13 amino acids. Here the CDR3 reads CAASQGAYNEQFF. Written as DNA, the CDR3 is TGTGCCGCCTCCCAGGGGGCCTACAATGAGCAGTTCTTC.

The chain is built from TRBV5-1 and TRBJ2-7, with D possibly TRBD2 on 6 matching bases. This CDR3 region has 13 residues. Trimming pared 2 bases from V and 3 bases from J, leaving 9 bases between. Germline V gene data show CDR1 as SGHRS and CDR2 as YFSETQ. The CDR3 loop is CASSFRRGYEQYF. DNA for the CDR3: TGCGCCAGCAGCTTTCGGCGGGGCTACGAGCAGTACTTC.

V usage is TRBV27 and J usage is TRBJ2-1; D perhaps matches TRBD2 (7 bases). The length of the CDR3 is 16 residues. V was trimmed by 5 bases and J by 6 bases, leaving 20 bases between them. CDR1 and CDR2 (germline): MNHEY, SMNVEV (reference sequence). For the CDR3, the DNA is TGTGCCAGCAGTCGAGCGACGGGGGGCTCCCGCAATGAGCAGTTCTTC. It is translated as CASSRATGGSRNEQFF.

This sequence joins TRBV4-1 and TRBJ2-1, with D possibly being TRBD2 (5 bases). CDR1 and CDR2 from the germline V gene are MGHRA and YSYEKL. The V end was cut by 0 bases, the J end by 12 bases, with 18 bases between. The length of the CDR3 is 15 residues. CDR3 bases: TGCGCCAGCAGCCAAGAGCAAGTCTCCCCTGAGGGGCAGTTCTTC. Translation: CASSQEQVSPEGQFF.

The CDR3 is CASRDGLAGVGDTQYF. CDR3 DNA sequence: TGTGCCAGCAGGGACGGACTAGCGGGAGTTGGAGATACGCAGTATTTT. V is TRBV7-9 and J is TRBJ2-3; 13 bases match TRBD2. This CDR3 has 16 amino acids. After removal of 6 bases from V and 5 bases from J, the junction contained 8 bases not matched to a gene. Germline-derived CDR1 and CDR2 are SEHNR and FQNEAQ (reference sequence). The complete variable domain, with remaining parts taken from reference TRBV7-9 and TRBJ2-3, reads DTGVSQNPRHKITKRGQNVTFRCDPISEHNRLYWYRQTLGQGPEFLTYFQNEAQLEKSRLLSDRFSAERPKGSFSTLEIQRTEQGDSAMYLCASRDGLAGVGDTQYFGPGTRLTVL.

The chain couples TRBV7-9 to TRBJ2-3; 14 bases line up with TRBD2. The CDR3 loop spans 15 amino acids. CDR1 and CDR2 (germline): SEHNR, FQNEAQ (reference sequence). The ends lost 7 bases at V and 5 bases at J; junction bases unmatched: 5. The CDR3 DNA follows: TGTGCCAGCACCCGACTAGCGGGAGGGGTAGATACGCAGTATTTT. It translates to CASTRLAGGVDTQYF.

The genes are TRBV6-5 and TRBJ2-7; no clear D gene. Trimming stripped 0 bases from V and 3 bases from J, with 6 bases between. Germline CDR1 is MNHEY and CDR2 is SVGAGI. The CDR3 length is 13 residues. The CDR3 DNA reads as TGTGCCAGCAGTTACTCTACCTACTACGAGCAGTACTTC. Amino acids: CASSYSTYYEQYF.

The genes are TRBV11-2 and TRBJ2-5; D not certain. V lost 4 bases to trimming and J lost 5 bases, with 11 bases between them. CDR3 length: 13 amino acids. Germline CDR1 and CDR2: SGHAT and FQNNGV. The CDR3 sequence: CASSSEVGETQYF. As DNA, the CDR3 is TGTGCCAGCAGCTCCGAGGTTGGGGAGACCCAGTACTTC.

The chain is built from TRBV28 and TRBJ1-5; a possible D gene is TRBD1 (5 bases). Trimming stripped 7 bases from V and 8 bases from J, with 9 bases between. The CDR3 contains 11 residues. Per germline, CDR1 MDHEN and CDR2 SYDVKM. CDR3 DNA: TGTGCCAGCACCGGGGGGAAGCCCCAGCATTTT. Its protein is CASTGGKPQHF.

The chain links TRBV5-1 to TRBJ1-5; 10 nucleotides agree with TRBD1. J was trimmed by 5 bases and V by 4 bases; bases with no gene match: 3. The CDR3 has 14 amino acids. Looked up from germline, CDR1 is SGHRS and CDR2 is YFSETQ. This chain's CDR3 is CASSKTGGHQPQHF. Written as DNA, the CDR3 is TGCGCCAGCAGCAAGACAGGGGGCCATCAGCCCCAGCATTTT.

The genes are TRBV11-2 and TRBJ2-7; 10 bases are a match to TRBD1. The CDR3 sequence is 14 residues long. Germline CDR1 and CDR2: SGHAT and FQNNGV. Trimming at V came to 5 bases and at J to 2 bases, leaving 3 bases not matched to a gene. The CDR3 DNA reads as TGTGCCAGCAGCCCAGGACAGGGGGCCTACGAGCAGTACTTC. It is translated as CASSPGQGAYEQYF.

The sample holds a few counts of this clone. This chain uses TRBV27 with TRBJ2-7; TRBD2 is a possible D gene (6 bases). V lost 2 bases, J lost 4 bases, and 9 bases lay in between. CDR3 size: 13 residues. Germline V gene lookup returns CDR1 MNHEY and CDR2 SMNVEV (reference sequence). CDR3 nucleotides: TGTGCCAGCAGTTTAGGGACTCTTTACGAGCAGTACTTC. Its protein product is CASSLGTLYEQYF.

The chain links TRBV5-1 to TRBJ1-1; maybe TRBD1 (6 bases). The CDR3 is 14 amino acids. The germline V and J ends were trimmed by 6 bases and 1 base, with 13 bases remaining between them. Germline V gene sequence: CDR1 SGHRS, CDR2 YFSETQ. The CDR3 sequence: CASTLRGANTEAFF. CDR3 DNA sequence: TGCGCCAGCACCCTCCGGGGGGCGAACACTGAAGCTTTCTTT.

V is TRBV27 and J is TRBJ2-5; 10 bases are a match to TRBD2. The end of the DNA fits TRBJ2-7 better, so the J call may be wrong. The germline V gene has CDR1 MNHEY and CDR2 SMNVEV (reference sequence). This CDR3 contains 15 residues. The CDR3 DNA reads as TGTGCCAGCAGTTCGGAACTAGCGGGGACCTACGAGCAGTACTTC. It encodes CASSSELAGTYEQYF.

The V call is TRBV13, the J call TRBJ2-7; maybe TRBD2 (7 bases). The CDR3 extends over 13 amino acids. V shed 4 bases and J shed 6 bases, with 13 bases lying between them. Germline V gene data show CDR1 as PRHDT and CDR2 as FYEKMQ (reference sequence). CDR3 in DNA: TGTGCCAGCAGCTCCACAGGGAGGGGCGAGCAGTACTTC. It codes for CASSSTGRGEQYF.